One sample yielded the 20 T cell receptor beta chains listed below, sequenced in a study of cytomegalovirus exposure and HLA in healthy donors. The PCR ran on 60 Vbeta and 13 Jbeta primers. Data came from immunoSEQ multiplex PCR; TCRdb stores just in-frame clones and leaves some out. This table has some 130,000 clones, around 80% appearing once. The material sequenced was PBMCs. The receptors derive from a man in his thirties or forties in good health and CMV-seronegative.

This chain connects TRBV28 to TRBJ2-7; D is unresolved. The CDR3 is 11 residues long. V was pared by 3 bases and J by 7 bases, with 7 bases between. Germline CDR1 MDHEN, CDR2 SYDVKM. CDR3 nucleotides: TGTGCCAGCAGTTTTTCTAGGGAGCAGTACTTC. Translation: CASSFSREQYF.

This clone was recorded a few times. This chain uses TRBV6-1 with TRBJ2-6; no reliable D call. Germline CDR1 MNHNS, CDR2 SASEGT. Trimming left V 6 bases short and J 0 bases short, with 6 bases between. The CDR3 has 14 amino acids. The CDR3 region is CASSLSSGANVLTF. The CDR3 nucleotides are TGTGCCAGCAGCCTTAGCTCTGGGGCCAACGTCCTGACTTTC.

This clone has just a few counts. The chain is built from TRBV27 and TRBJ1-3; perhaps TRBD1 as D (5 bases). V was cut by 5 bases and J by 3 bases, with 14 bases left in between. Germline lookup yields CDR1 MNHEY and CDR2 SMNVEV (reference sequence). The CDR3 spans 15 residues. The CDR3 region has the DNA TGTGCCAGCAGTCCCCTAACAGGCTTTGGAAACACCATATATTTT. Translated, it gives CASSPLTGFGNTIYF.

The chain carries TRBV5-1 and TRBJ1-5, with 8 bases aligning to TRBD1. The CDR3 length is 14 residues. Trimming cost V 2 bases and J 6 bases; bases outside gene matches: 4. Germline V gene sequence: CDR1 SGHRS, CDR2 YFSETQ. The CDR3 bases are TGCGCCAGCAGCTTAGACAGGGGCGGTCAGCCCCAGCATTTT. Amino acids: CASSLDRGGQPQHF.

This chain connects TRBV7-8 to TRBJ2-5; perhaps TRBD2 as D (5 bases). Trimming pared 2 bases from V and 4 bases from J, leaving 20 bases between. The germline V gene has CDR1 SGHVS and CDR2 FQNEAQ. The CDR3 contains 17 residues. CDR3 coding DNA: TGTGCCAGCAGCTTAAGAGGTCCGGGGAGACCAACAGAGACCCAGTACTTC. Protein product: CASSLRGPGRPTETQYF.

CDR3 region: CASGLSHEQYF. CDR3 bases: TGTGCTAGTGGTTTGAGCCACGAGCAGTACTTC. The chain recombines TRBV12-5 with TRBJ2-7; D not resolved. Germline loops: CDR1 LGHNT, CDR2 FRNRAP. V lost 2 bases and J lost 5, with 4 bases in between. The CDR3 extends over 11 amino acids.

This rearrangement joins TRBV29-1 to TRBJ2-3, with D possibly TRBD2 on 6 matching bases. CDR1 SQVTM and CDR2 ANQGSEA come from the germline V gene. This CDR3 region has 11 residues. V dropped 6 bases and J dropped 6 bases, with 10 bases sitting between them. The CDR3 coding sequence is TGCAGCGTGGTGGGAGGCGATACGCAGTATTTT. Its translation: CSVVGGDTQYF.

The chain uses TRBV10-1 and TRBJ2-7; 7 bases fit TRBD2. With V trimmed by 2 bases and J by 7 bases, 2 bases remained unmatched. The CDR3 is made up of 12 amino acids. CDR1 and CDR2 from the germline V gene are WNHNN and SYGVQD (reference sequence). CDR3 in DNA: TGCGCCAGCAGTGAGCCAGCGGGGGAGCAGTACTTC. Amino acid sequence: CASSEPAGEQYF.

The V gene is TRBV27, the J gene TRBJ2-7, with TRBD1 matching 7 bases. This CDR3 is 14 amino acids long. Germline CDR1 is MNHEY and CDR2 is SMNVEV (reference sequence). After removal of 2 bases from V and 3 bases from J, the junction contained 4 bases not matched to a gene. This CDR3 is CASSLKGARYEQYF. The CDR3 bases are TGTGCCAGCAGTTTAAAGGGGGCACGCTACGAGCAGTACTTC.

The chain joins TRBV5-4 to TRBJ2-7; maybe TRBD1 (6 bases). The germline CDR1 and CDR2 sequences are SGHNT and YYREEE (reference sequence). Between the trimmed V and J ends, which lost 4 bases and 4 bases, there was a span of 9 bases. The CDR3 length is 12 residues. The DNA of the CDR3 is TGTGCCAGCAGCCTTACAGGGTACGAGCAGTACTTC. Protein sequence: CASSLTGYEQYF.

CDR3 residues: CASSDKQKNTEAFF. CDR3 nucleotides: TGTGCCAGCAGTGATAAGCAAAAGAACACTGAAGCTTTCTTT. V usage is TRBV2 and J usage is TRBJ1-1; D not certain. Between the trimmed V and J ends, which lost 3 bases and 1 base, there was a span of 9 bases. The CDR3 runs 14 residues. The germline CDR1 and CDR2 sequences are SNHLY and FYNNEI.

The genes are TRBV7-8 and TRBJ2-1; D unclear. V dropped 4 bases and J dropped 12 bases, with 10 bases sitting between them. The V gene's germline CDR1 is SGHVS and CDR2 FQNEAQ. There are 11 residues in the CDR3. The CDR3 here is CASSSEPGQFF. CDR3 DNA sequence: TGTGCCAGCAGCTCCGAGCCTGGGCAGTTCTTC.

J is TRBJ1-4 and V is TRBV7-9; D remains unclear. The CDR3 extends over 14 amino acids. V was trimmed by 2 bases and J by 6 bases, leaving 10 bases between them. In germline, CDR1 is SEHNR, CDR2 FQNEAQ (reference sequence). This chain's CDR3 is CASSLNGADEKLFF. The CDR3 DNA is TGTGCCAGCAGCTTAAATGGTGCGGATGAAAAACTGTTTTTT.

V usage is TRBV7-2 and J usage is TRBJ2-5, with D perhaps TRBD2 (5 bases). V was cut by 4 bases and J by 1 base, with 22 bases left in between. CDR1 and CDR2 from the germline V gene are SGHTA and FQGNSA. There are 18 residues in the CDR3. CDR3 sequence: CASSSGISSTGSQETQYF. Written as DNA, the CDR3 is TGTGCCAGCAGCTCCGGAATCTCTAGTACGGGAAGCCAAGAGACCCAGTACTTC.

This clone was observed a handful of times. This CDR3 reads CASSPGTLTYEQYF. The CDR3 DNA reads TGTGCCAGCAGCCCCGGGACACTTACCTACGAGCAGTACTTC. The V call is TRBV28, the J call TRBJ2-7; possibly TRBD1 for D (6 bases). The CDR3 is 14 amino acids. Trimming shortened V by 6 bases and J by 2 bases, and 14 bases separated the two germline ends. Germline V gene sequence: CDR1 MDHEN, CDR2 SYDVKM.

Of note for this clone: A junction boundary mismatches the germline segment, possibly from a read error. This chain uses TRBV6-5 with TRBJ2-5, with 8 bases lining up with TRBD2. The CDR3 is 15 amino acids. In germline, CDR1 is MNHEY, CDR2 SVGAGI. CDR3 coding DNA: TGTGCCAGCACTTACGGGGGGGCCGAGAAAGAGACCCAGTACTTC. Its protein product is CASTYGGAEKETQYF.

J is TRBJ1-1 and V is TRBV28, with D possibly TRBD1 on 5 matching bases. The CDR3 is 12 residues long. V was pared by 6 bases and J by 1 base, with 6 bases between. Per the germline V gene, CDR1 is MDHEN and CDR2 is SYDVKM. CDR3 in amino acids: CASSQGNTEAFF. The CDR3 DNA reads as TGTGCCAGCAGCCAGGGGAACACTGAAGCTTTCTTT.

The chain employs TRBV30 and TRBJ1-4, with TRBD1 matching 8 bases. This CDR3 region has 17 residues. Germline CDR1 is GTSNPN and CDR2 is SVGIG (reference sequence). V was pared by 1 base and J by 1 base, with 8 bases of the junction left unmatched. The chain's CDR3 is CAWSADRGSGTNEKLFF. As DNA, the CDR3 is TGTGCCTGGAGTGCTGACAGGGGTAGTGGAACTAATGAAAAACTGTTTTTT.

The V gene is TRBV7-2, the J gene TRBJ1-5; 10 bases align to TRBD1. V shed 5 bases, J shed 4 bases, and the junction held 17 bases outside the gene matches. Germline V gene data show CDR1 as SGHTA and CDR2 as FQGNSA. The CDR3 is 19 residues long. In DNA form, the CDR3 reads TGTGCCAGCAGCCCAATACCATATGTTCCGGGACAGGGGAATCAGCCCCAGCATTTT. Amino acid sequence: CASSPIPYVPGQGNQPQHF. The full variable domain, rest sourced from reference TRBV7-2 and TRBJ1-5, is GAGVSQSPSNKVTEKGKDVELRCDPISGHTALYWYRQSLGQGLEFLIYFQGNSAPDKSGLPSDRFSAERTGGSVSTLTIQRTQQEDSAVYLCASSPIPYVPGQGNQPQHFGDGTRLSIL.

This chain connects TRBV18 to TRBJ1-4; no reliable D call. The V end was cut by 2 bases, the J end by 0 bases, with 10 bases between. CDR3 size: 16 residues. Germline loops: CDR1 KGHSH, CDR2 LQKENI. Here the CDR3 DNA reads TGTGCCAGCTCACCAAACAGACCCACAACTAATGAAAAACTGTTTTTT. The encoded protein is CASSPNRPTTNEKLFF.